The next 24 T cell receptor beta chains were all read from a single sample in a study of T cell responses to AZD1222 COVID-19 vaccine. The assay was immunoSEQ multiplex PCR, and TCRdb's table has in-frame clones only and misses some. The data show 100,000 to 150,000 clones, with 88% seen just once and just over 3.5% held by the top ten. Sequences were derived from peripheral blood, sampled 28 days after the second AZD1222 dose. All receptors derive from an adult who received the AZD1222 COVID-19 vaccine.

The chain is built from TRBV4-3 and TRBJ2-2, with D unclear. The CDR3 covers 14 residues. Trimming took off 0 bases at V and 4 bases at J, with 6 bases between the two ends. Germline CDR1 is LGHNA and CDR2 is YSLEER. CDR3 in amino acids: CASSQDTGTGELFF. The CDR3 bases are TGCGCCAGCAGCCAAGATACTGGCACCGGGGAGCTGTTTTTT.

Only a few counts were recorded for this clone. CDR3 sequence reads: CASSPWTSGFSYEQYF. In DNA form, the CDR3 reads TGCGCCAGCAGCCCTTGGACTAGCGGGTTTTCCTACGAGCAGTACTTC. V usage is TRBV4-1 and J usage is TRBJ2-7, with 11 bases aligning to TRBD2. CDR1 is MGHRA, CDR2 YSYEKL, per germline. Unmatched junction bases numbered 6, after V lost 4 bases and J lost 1 base. The CDR3 spans 16 residues.

This clone has a single count. CDR3 loop: CASSWETGNSPLHF. The CDR3 DNA is TGCGCCAGCAGCTGGGAGACAGGGAATTCACCCCTCCACTTT. V usage is TRBV5-1 and J usage is TRBJ1-6, with TRBD1 matching 7 bases. The germline gives CDR1 SGHRS, CDR2 YFSETQ. V gave up 3 bases and J gave up 7 bases; unmatched junction bases: 4. There are 14 residues in the CDR3.

This chain links TRBV19 with TRBJ1-5; tentatively, D is TRBD1 (6 bases). The CDR3 consists of 14 residues. Between the trimmed V and J ends, which lost 6 bases and 6 bases, there was a span of 15 bases. Germline V gene sequence: CDR1 LNHDA, CDR2 SQIVND (reference sequence). The CDR3 protein is CASRKGGVGQPQHF. The CDR3 nucleotides are TGTGCCAGTAGAAAGGGGGGTGTCGGTCAGCCCCAGCATTTT. The full variable domain, completed using reference TRBV19 and TRBJ1-5, is DGGITQSPKYLFRKEGQNVTLSCEQNLNHDAMYWYRQDPGQGLRLIYYSQIVNDFQKGDIAEGYSVSREKKESFPLTVTSAQKNPTAFYLCASRKGGVGQPQHFGDGTRLSIL.

This clone has more than one count but fewer than ten. V and J are TRBV6-5 and TRBJ1-2, with no clear D. The ends were cut back, 6 bases at V and 0 bases at J, with 2 bases in the middle. CDR1 is MNHEY and CDR2 is SVGAGI in the germline V gene. CDR3 length: 11 amino acids. The CDR3 here is CASRSNYGYTF. CDR3 in DNA: TGTGCCAGCAGGTCTAACTATGGCTACACCTTC.

The rearrangement uses TRBV28 and TRBJ2-3; possible D gene TRBD2, 5 bases. CDR1 and CDR2 (germline): MDHEN, SYDVKM. Trimming pared 0 bases from V and 1 base from J, leaving 8 bases between. This CDR3 is 15 amino acids long. The CDR3 coding sequence is TGTGCCAGCAGTTTATGGGGTAGCGGCACAGATACGCAGTATTTT. The encoded protein is CASSLWGSGTDTQYF.

The chain is built from TRBV19 and TRBJ1-2, with 9 bases matching TRBD1. The germline V gene encodes CDR1 LNHDA and CDR2 SQIVND (reference sequence). V trimming: 3 bases; J trimming: 3 bases; junction bases outside the gene matches: 11. CDR3 length: 17 residues. CDR3 sequence (DNA): TGTGCCAGTAGTATCCGACAGGGGGACTTCGTAGACTATGGCTACACCTTC. Amino acids: CASSIRQGDFVDYGYTF.

The rearrangement uses TRBV4-2 and TRBJ2-2, with TRBD2 matching 8 bases. The germline gives CDR1 LGHNA, CDR2 YNFKEQ. The J segment lost 6 bases and the V segment lost 2 bases, leaving 11 bases of the junction unmatched. The CDR3 is 17 residues long. CDR3 in DNA: TGTGCCAGCAGCCAACACTCGGCGGGGGGCCCATCCGGGGAGCTGTTTTTT. This encodes CASSQHSAGGPSGELFF.

The chain has TRBV4-2 and TRBJ1-1; TRBD1 might be the D (5 bases). Germline lookup yields CDR1 LGHNA and CDR2 YNFKEQ. The length of the CDR3 is 15 residues. The V end was cut by 4 bases, the J end by 6 bases, with 18 bases between. The CDR3 here is CASSPPGLGRSEAFF. The CDR3 DNA reads TGTGCCAGCAGCCCTCCGGGGCTTGGTCGGTCTGAAGCTTTCTTT.

The chain couples TRBV20-1 to TRBJ1-4, with 8 bases aligning to TRBD1. CDR1 is DFQATT, CDR2 SNEGSKA, per germline (reference sequence). The V and J ends lost 4 bases and 8 bases, in that order; junction bases with no gene match: 6. This CDR3 spans 13 amino acids. CDR3 sequence: CSATDRGSEKLFF. In nucleotides, the CDR3 is TGCAGTGCTACTGACAGGGGATCCGAAAAACTGTTTTTT.

The gene calls are TRBV19 and TRBJ1-6; 10 bases fit TRBD1. Losses at the gene ends were 4 bases for V and 8 bases for J; bases not matched to a gene: 2. Germline assignment: CDR1 LNHDA and CDR2 SQIVND (reference sequence). CDR3 length: 14 residues. CDR3 sequence reads: CASSRQGAYSPLHF. The CDR3 nucleotides are TGTGCCAGTAGTAGACAGGGGGCTTATTCACCCCTCCACTTT.

In DNA, the CDR3 is TGCGCCAGCAGCCAAGCTACCGGGACAGGAGGATCACCCCTCCACTTT. This gives the protein CASSQATGTGGSPLHF. This chain links TRBV4-3 with TRBJ1-6; 8 positions match TRBD1. CDR1 is LGHNA, CDR2 YSLEER, per germline. V shed 1 base, J shed 10 bases, and the junction held 9 bases outside the gene matches. This CDR3 region has 16 residues.

V usage is TRBV11-2 and J usage is TRBJ2-5, with 9 bases that match TRBD2. Germline assignment: CDR1 SGHAT and CDR2 FQNNGV. This CDR3 is 15 amino acids long. V lost 1 base, J lost 4 bases, and 4 bases stayed unmatched. The CDR3, as DNA: TGTGCCAGCAGCTTAGGGGCGGGGGGGCTAGAGACCCAGTACTTC. Protein sequence: CASSLGAGGLETQYF.

This chain links TRBV23-1 with TRBJ1-5; the match to TRBD1 covers 8 bases. TRBV23-1 is labeled an ORF, and its function is uncertain. The length of the CDR3 is 18 residues. Losses at the gene ends were 4 bases for V and 3 bases for J; bases not matched to a gene: 14. The CDR3 sequence is CASSRPRRRQGHNQPQHF. CDR3 nucleotide sequence: TGCGCCAGCAGTCGTCCCCGTCGCCGACAGGGGCACAATCAGCCCCAGCATTTT.

The CDR3 coding sequence is TGTGCCAGCAGCTTGGCCGCACGTCTAGCGGGAGATAATGAGCAGTTCTTC. Translated: CASSLAARLAGDNEQFF. The chain couples TRBV5-4 to TRBJ2-1, with 10 positions matching TRBD2. V lost 0 bases, J lost 7 bases, and 10 bases stayed unmatched. This CDR3 contains 17 residues. CDR1 and CDR2 (germline): SGHNT, YYREEE (reference sequence).

The V call is TRBV9, the J call TRBJ2-3, with 8 nucleotides matching TRBD2. Germline V gives CDR1 SGDLS, CDR2 YYNGEE. The V segment lost 4 bases and the J segment 0 bases; nucleotides outside the gene matches: 7. The CDR3 consists of 16 residues. CDR3 coding DNA: TGTGCCAGCAGCTCGAGTAGCGGGGTGAGCACAGATACGCAGTATTTT. This translates into CASSSSSGVSTDTQYF.

The chain couples TRBV5-1 to TRBJ1-2, with D perhaps TRBD1 (5 bases). This CDR3 is built from 15 residues. Trimming stripped 2 bases from V and 4 bases from J, with 15 bases between. CDR1 is SGHRS, CDR2 YFSETQ, per germline. This CDR3 is CASSLTGRVAYGYTF. The CDR3 nucleotides are TGCGCCAGCAGCTTAACTGGCAGGGTAGCCTATGGCTACACCTTC.

The rearrangement joins TRBV11-2 to TRBJ1-2; 7 bases agree with TRBD1. The V gene's germline CDR1 is SGHAT and CDR2 FQNNGV. The V gene end was trimmed by 6 bases and the J gene end by 8 bases; junction bases not matched to a gene: 15. This CDR3 has 15 residues. The DNA of the CDR3 is TGTGCCAGCAGATCTTTTACAGGGGTTTTGTTCGGCTACACCTTC. Amino acid sequence: CASRSFTGVLFGYTF.

The rearrangement uses TRBV7-9 and TRBJ2-7, with no clear D. Germline V gives CDR1 SEHNR, CDR2 FQNEAQ (reference sequence). The CDR3 loop spans 13 amino acids. V lost 5 bases to trimming and J lost 1 base, with 9 bases between them. In DNA form, the CDR3 reads TGTGCCAGCAGCGTAACCTTATCCTACGAGCAGTACTTC. As protein: CASSVTLSYEQYF.

The J gene is TRBJ2-5, the V gene TRBV3-1 (or the pseudogene TRBV3-2), with 9 bases identical to TRBD1. This CDR3 comprises 16 residues. The germline V gene has CDR1 LGHDT and CDR2 YNNKEL (reference sequence). The ends lost 4 bases at V and 1 base at J; junction bases unmatched: 7. The CDR3, as DNA: TGTGCCAGCAGCCGCCGGGACAGGGTCTTCCAAGAGACCCAGTACTTC. Translated: CASSRRDRVFQETQYF.

This clone was observed a few times. The rearrangement links TRBV19 to TRBJ2-7; D remains unclear. The CDR3 consists of 16 residues. V lost 2 bases and J lost 2, with 16 bases in between. Looked up from germline, CDR1 is LNHDA and CDR2 is SQIVND (reference sequence). The CDR3 sequence: CASSISATITTYEQYF. The CDR3 coding sequence is TGTGCCAGTAGTATAAGTGCAACTATCACTACCTACGAGCAGTACTTC.

The J gene is TRBJ2-4, the V gene TRBV7-9, with D hard to call. The CDR3 length is 15 residues. Germline CDR1 SEHNR, CDR2 FQNEAQ (reference sequence). The ends were cut back, 3 bases at V and 0 bases at J, with 9 bases in the middle. DNA of the CDR3: TGTGCCAGCAGCTTTCCCGGCCTAGCCAAAAACATTCAGTACTTC. Its protein product is CASSFPGLAKNIQYF. The full variable domain, its missing parts supplied by reference TRBV7-9 and TRBJ2-4, is DTGVSQNPRHKITKRGQNVTFRCDPISEHNRLYWYRQTLGQGPEFLTYFQNEAQLEKSRLLSDRFSAERPKGSFSTLEIQRTEQGDSAMYLCASSFPGLAKNIQYFGAGTRLSVL.

This clone was counted a single time. The chain has TRBV5-5 and TRBJ2-7, with 11 bases lining up with TRBD2. Germline lookup yields CDR1 SGHKS and CDR2 YYEKEE (reference sequence). V trimming: 4 bases; J trimming: 4 bases; junction bases outside the gene matches: 7. The CDR3 totals 15 residues. The CDR3 sequence: CASSQLAGGPYEQYF. The CDR3 DNA follows: TGTGCCAGCAGCCAATTAGCGGGGGGGCCGTACGAGCAGTACTTC.

The chain has TRBV10-3 and TRBJ1-6, with a weak D call TRBD1 (5 bases). Trimming removed 8 bases at V and 8 bases at J, with 16 bases between. Germline V gene lookup returns CDR1 ENHRY and CDR2 SYGVKD. The CDR3 has 14 residues. CDR3 sequence (DNA): TGTGCCATCCGACAAGGGACGGAAGATTCACCCCTCCACTTT. Translated, it gives CAIRQGTEDSPLHF.